The rows below give T cell receptor beta chains drawn from one sample of a study of Ad26.COV2.S vaccination and SARS-CoV-2 variants. This table comes from immunoSEQ multiplex PCR, and its TCRdb copy is limited to in-frame clones, with some not included. In the table there are hundreds of thousands of clones, approximately 92% of which are singletons. This specimen was peripheral blood, taken in a trial of Ad26.COV2.S vaccine versus placebo. The receptors here all came from a person aged 18-65 years who received the Ad26.COV2.S COVID-19 vaccine or a placebo. CDR3s include the opening cysteine and the closing phenylalanine or tryptophan. The order of the fields is V gene, J gene, D gene, clone size, CDR3 protein, CDR3 DNA. The D gene is left open where the match is weak. Only part of the rows carry a size: once, few, many, or a class if the clone is expanded.

v_call: TRBV15
j_call: TRBJ2-7
d_call: TRBD1
clone_size: NA
cdr3_aa: CATSRSEQGTYEQYF
cdr3_nt: TGTGCCACCAGCAGAAGTGAACAGGGGACCTACGAGCAGTACTTC

v_call: TRBV11-2
j_call: TRBJ1-1
d_call: NA
clone_size: NA
cdr3_aa: CASSEMGSDTEAFF
cdr3_nt: TGTGCCAGCAGCGAGATGGGCTCTGACACTGAAGCTTTCTTT

v_call: TRBV21-1
j_call: TRBJ1-5
d_call: NA
clone_size: NA
cdr3_aa: CASAPGAYYQPQHF
cdr3_nt: TGTGCCAGCGCCCCCGGGGCATATTATCAGCCCCAGCATTTT

v_call: TRBV28
j_call: TRBJ1-1
d_call: TRBD1
clone_size: NA
cdr3_aa: CASSPGQLELNTEAFF
cdr3_nt: TGTGCCAGCAGTCCGGGACAGCTCGAACTGAACACTGAAGCTTTCTTT

v_call: TRBV3-1/TRBV3-2
j_call: TRBJ2-7
d_call: NA
clone_size: NA
cdr3_aa: CASSQKWNRDKPSYEQYF
cdr3_nt: TGTGCCAGCAGCCAAAAATGGAACCGGGACAAACCCTCCTACGAGCAGTACTTC

v_call: TRBV6-5
j_call: TRBJ2-7
d_call: NA
clone_size: NA
cdr3_aa: CASSSRDHEQYF
cdr3_nt: TGTGCCAGCAGCTCGAGGGATCACGAGCAGTACTTC

v_call: TRBV6-5
j_call: TRBJ2-2
d_call: NA
clone_size: NA
cdr3_aa: CASSPLEMGGGELFF
cdr3_nt: TGTGCCAGCAGCCCACTGGAGATGGGGGGCGGGGAGCTGTTTTTT

v_call: TRBV13
j_call: TRBJ1-2
d_call: TRBD1
clone_size: NA
cdr3_aa: CASSLVGTGYYGYTF
cdr3_nt: TGTGCCAGCAGCTTAGTTGGGACAGGGTACTATGGCTACACCTTC

v_call: TRBV3-1/TRBV3-2
j_call: TRBJ2-5
d_call: TRBD1
clone_size: once
cdr3_aa: CASSQGGQGETQYF
cdr3_nt: TGTGCCAGCAGCCAAGGGGGACAGGGGGAGACCCAGTACTTC

v_call: TRBV24-1
j_call: TRBJ2-3
d_call: TRBD2
clone_size: NA
cdr3_aa: CATSDWGFAASGGTNTDTQYF
cdr3_nt: TGTGCCACCAGTGATTGGGGGTTCGCAGCGTCTGGGGGGACTAACACAGATACGCAGTATTTT